The 18 T cell receptor beta chains reported below all come from one sample, sequenced in a study of identical twins. TCRdb re-called the 5' RACE reads with MiXCR, one entry per CDR3 protein. This sample yields roughly 1.6 million distinct CDR3 sequences, of which under 35% are seen a single time; approximately 0.25% belongs to the top ten. Input material: cord blood. The receptors derive from a newborn girl in good health.

This chain uses TRBV6-6 with TRBJ1-5; 8 bases agree with TRBD1. The CDR3 consists of 16 residues. The trim removed 4 bases at V and 2 bases at J, leaving 7 bases unmatched. CDR1 is MNHNY, CDR2 SVGAGI, per germline (reference sequence). The chain's CDR3 is CASSWGTGRRNQPQHF. DNA for the CDR3: TGTGCCAGCAGTTGGGGGACAGGCCGACGCAATCAGCCCCAGCATTTT.

A few counts support this clonotype. The chain couples TRBV4-2 to TRBJ2-7, with no clear D. Germline V gene data show CDR1 as LGHNA and CDR2 as YNFKEQ. The ends were cut back, 1 base at V and 4 bases at J, with 11 bases in the middle. The CDR3 covers 14 residues. Written as DNA, the CDR3 is TGTGCCAGCAGCCAAGGGAAAGGGTTTTACGAGCAGTACTTC. Translated: CASSQGKGFYEQYF.

This clonotype was detected a few times. This CDR3 reads CASSGSRGGNTEAFF. The CDR3 DNA follows: TGTGCCAGCAGTGGGTCCCGGGGGGGGAACACTGAAGCTTTCTTT. V and J are TRBV6-1 and TRBJ1-1; tentative D call: TRBD1 (5 bases). Germline CDR1 and CDR2: MNHNS and SASEGT. This CDR3 has 15 residues. V lost 4 bases and J lost 1, with 13 bases in between.

This clonotype has at least ten counts. V gene TRBV29-1 combines with J gene TRBJ2-7, with D perhaps matching TRBD1 (6 bases). Trimming removed 0 bases from V and 0 bases from J, with 9 bases in between. Germline assignment: CDR1 SQVTM and CDR2 ANQGSEA. The CDR3 loop spans 14 amino acids. CDR3 amino acids: CSVEEIGGSYEQYF. The CDR3 DNA reads TGCAGCGTTGAAGAAATAGGGGGCTCCTACGAGCAGTACTTC.

This rearrangement joins TRBV20-1 to TRBJ1-5; unclear D gene. The CDR3 covers 15 residues. V lost 0 bases, J lost 0 bases, and 9 bases lay in between. In germline, CDR1 is DFQATT, CDR2 SNEGSKA (reference sequence). The DNA of the CDR3 is TGCAGTGCTAGAGAACACAGCGTTAGCAATCAGCCCCAGCATTTT. Encoded protein: CSAREHSVSNQPQHF.

This clonotype was observed a few times. The chain recombines TRBV5-1 with TRBJ2-7; the D is unclear. The V and J ends lost 5 bases and 1 base respectively, with 10 bases between them. Germline CDR1 is SGHRS and CDR2 is YFSETQ. The length of the CDR3 is 13 residues. CDR3 nucleotide sequence: TGCGCCAGCAGAGGTATAGAATCCTACGAGCAGTACTTC. It specifies CASRGIESYEQYF.

In this sample, this clonotype turned up a few times. The rearrangement joins TRBV27 to TRBJ2-1, with no clear D. V shed 4 bases and J shed 12 bases, with 10 bases lying between them. Looked up from germline, CDR1 is MNHEY and CDR2 is SMNVEV (reference sequence). The CDR3 length is 11 residues. In DNA form, the CDR3 reads TGTGCCAGCAGTTATAGGCGTCGGCAGTTCTTC. It yields the protein CASSYRRRQFF.

The sample holds many counts of this clonotype. The V and J genes are TRBV12-3 or TRBV12-4 and TRBJ2-5; 9 bases map to TRBD2. The ends lost 3 bases at V and 7 bases at J; junction bases unmatched: 3. There are 13 residues in the CDR3. CDR3 sequence (DNA): TGTGCCAGCAGTTTCGCGGGAGGGTTGACCCAGTACTTC. Translation: CASSFAGGLTQYF.

The table lists this clonotype with a few counts. The chain combines TRBV7-2 with TRBJ2-3; 9 bases are shared with TRBD2. This CDR3 contains 17 residues. Trimming took 1 base from V and 2 from J; bases not matched to a gene: 7. Germline CDR1 SGHTA, CDR2 FQGNSA. The CDR3 here is CASSLGITSGHTDTQYF. In nucleotides, the CDR3 is TGTGCCAGCAGCTTAGGGATTACTAGCGGGCACACAGATACGCAGTATTTT.

There are a few counts of this clonotype. The chain joins TRBV10-2 to TRBJ2-5, with 9 bases matching TRBD2. The better agreement between TRBJ2-7 and the DNA end casts doubt on the J call. The CDR3 has 14 residues. Germline assignment: CDR1 WSHSY and CDR2 SAAADI. The CDR3 DNA is TGCGCCAGCAGGGGAGCGGGGGGCGACTACGAGCAGTACTTC. It specifies CASRGAGGDYEQYF.

This clonotype occurred a few times. The chain uses TRBV20-1 and TRBJ1-2; D unclear. Germline lookup yields CDR1 DFQATT and CDR2 SNEGSKA (reference sequence). V gave up 2 bases and J gave up 0 bases, with 13 bases separating them. The CDR3 length is 15 residues. CDR3 DNA: TGCAGTGCTAGACTCCGGGCAGGTTCTAACTATGGCTACACCTTC. Its translation is CSARLRAGSNYGYTF.

This clonotype was counted only a few times. V gene TRBV5-1 combines with J gene TRBJ2-1; 9 bases are shared with TRBD1. Looked up from germline, CDR1 is SGHRS and CDR2 is YFSETQ. This CDR3 is built from 15 residues. After removal of 2 bases from V and 5 bases from J, the junction contained 5 bases not matched to a gene. The CDR3: CASSFTGGTHNEQFF. CDR3 nucleotides: TGCGCCAGCAGCTTTACAGGGGGCACACACAATGAGCAGTTCTTC.

The V call is TRBV7-8, the J call TRBJ1-2; maybe TRBD1 (5 bases). There are 17 residues in the CDR3. The V and J ends lost 3 bases and 2 bases respectively, with 19 bases between them. Looked up from germline, CDR1 is SGHVS and CDR2 is FQNEAQ. CDR3 region: CASSFSGLKVVNYGYTF. As DNA, the CDR3 is TGTGCCAGCAGCTTTTCGGGACTCAAGGTCGTCAACTATGGCTACACCTTC.

This clonotype has a handful of counts. This chain joins TRBV12-3 or TRBV12-4 and TRBJ1-2; a possible D gene is TRBD1 (5 bases). The CDR3 has 14 amino acids. The germline V and J ends were trimmed by 7 bases and 3 bases, with 15 bases remaining between them. The CDR3 bases are TGTGCCAGCAATGTTGCAGGGAAGGACTATGGCTACACCTTC. It encodes CASNVAGKDYGYTF.

CDR3 sequence: CASSQGATSVGNTEAFF. The CDR3, as DNA: TGCGCCAGCAGCCAAGGCGCTACTTCTGTGGGTAACACTGAAGCTTTCTTT. V is TRBV4-1 and J is TRBJ1-1; no clear D. Germline V gives CDR1 MGHRA, CDR2 YSYEKL. Trimming pared 1 base from V and 2 bases from J, leaving 17 bases between. The CDR3 has 17 residues.

This clonotype was seen a few times. Relative to the germline gene, one junction end is altered; a read error may explain this. The chain recombines TRBV12-3 or TRBV12-4 with TRBJ2-2; no firm D call. This CDR3 has 14 residues. CDR3: CASTLTSATGELFF. CDR3 DNA sequence: TGTGCCAGCACTTTAACAAGTGCCACCGGGGAGCTGTTTTTT.

This clonotype was seen many times. The chain combines TRBV29-1 with TRBJ2-7; 10 nucleotides match TRBD1. The V and J ends lost 4 bases and 6 bases, in that order; junction bases with no gene match: 6. The CDR3 is 13 amino acids. Germline V CDR1 and CDR2: SQVTM, ANQGSEA. CDR3 coding DNA: TGCAGCGTTGTAGGGGACAGGGGCATCGAGCAGTACTTC. Its protein product is CSVVGDRGIEQYF.

DNA of the CDR3: TGCAGTGCTAGGCGTGCGGGAGGGGTACCTATTGAGCAGTTCTTC. Its translation is CSARRAGGVPIEQFF. This sequence joins TRBV20-1 and TRBJ2-1; 9 bases map to TRBD2. J was trimmed by 9 bases and V by 3 bases; bases with no gene match: 12. Germline V gives CDR1 DFQATT, CDR2 SNEGSKA (reference sequence). This CDR3 has 15 residues.